The clone carrying this T cell receptor (beta chain) was counted between two and nine times. This sample is part of a study of T cells in Graves' hyperthyroidism and ophthalmopathy. What was amplified from RNA transcripts were TCR beta CDR3 regions. First-round RT-PCR with HTBI primers amplified the TCR CDR3 region. One entry per CDR3 protein, called by TCRdb with MiXCR from the multiplex PCR reads. The repertoire includes around 490,000 distinct CDR3 sequences, less than 20% of them detected once, and about half sits in the top ten. Germline V gives CDR1 SGDLS, CDR2 YYNGEE. Trimming cost V 0 bases and J 1 base; bases outside gene matches: 3. This CDR3 comprises 16 residues.

The sequenced sample was blood. The source of this sequence is a man aged 35 to 55 with Graves' ophthalmopathy. The gene calls are TRBV9 and TRBJ2-5; the match to TRBD2 covers 10 bases. The CDR3 sequence is CASSVGTSGPQETQYF. CDR3 in DNA: TGTGCCAGCAGCGTAGGGACTAGCGGTCCCCAAGAGACCCAGTACTTC.